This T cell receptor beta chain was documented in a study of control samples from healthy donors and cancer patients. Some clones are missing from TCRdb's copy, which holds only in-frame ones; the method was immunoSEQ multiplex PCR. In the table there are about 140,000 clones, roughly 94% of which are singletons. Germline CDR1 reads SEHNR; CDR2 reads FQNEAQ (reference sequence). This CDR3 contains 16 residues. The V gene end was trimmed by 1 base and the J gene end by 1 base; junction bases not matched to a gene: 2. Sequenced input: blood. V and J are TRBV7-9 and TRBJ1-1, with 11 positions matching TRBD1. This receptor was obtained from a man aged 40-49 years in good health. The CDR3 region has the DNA TGTGCCAGCAGCTTAGGCGGGACAGGGGGGAACACTGAAGCTTTCTTT. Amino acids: CASSLGGTGGNTEAFF.